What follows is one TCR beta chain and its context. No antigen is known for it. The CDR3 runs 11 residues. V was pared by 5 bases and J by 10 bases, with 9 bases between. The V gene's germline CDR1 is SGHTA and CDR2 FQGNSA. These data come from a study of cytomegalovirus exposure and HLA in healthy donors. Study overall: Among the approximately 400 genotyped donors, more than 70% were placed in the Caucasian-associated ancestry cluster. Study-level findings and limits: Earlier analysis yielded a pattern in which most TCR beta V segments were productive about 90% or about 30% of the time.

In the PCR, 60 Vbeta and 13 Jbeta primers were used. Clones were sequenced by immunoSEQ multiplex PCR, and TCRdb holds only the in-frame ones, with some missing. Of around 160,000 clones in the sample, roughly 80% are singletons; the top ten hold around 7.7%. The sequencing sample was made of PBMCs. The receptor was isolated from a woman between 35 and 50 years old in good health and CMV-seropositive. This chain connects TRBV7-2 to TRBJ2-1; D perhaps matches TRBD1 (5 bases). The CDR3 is CASSTYREQFF. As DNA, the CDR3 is TGTGCCAGCAGCACCTACAGGGAGCAGTTCTTC.